One sample yielded the 20 T cell receptor beta chains listed below, sequenced in a study of identical twins. TCRdb itself ran the 5' RACE reads through MiXCR, one entry per CDR3 protein. The sample lists roughly 710,000 distinct CDR3 sequences, roughly 6% seen once, with approximately 1.6% in the top ten. Material for sequencing was naive T cells sorted from blood. The receptor source for this set is a man younger than 30 in good health.

Ten or more counts support this clonotype. The rearrangement links TRBV29-1 to TRBJ2-1; no clear D. The CDR3 length is 11 residues. Trimming took off 6 bases at V and 5 bases at J, with 8 bases between the two ends. Germline V lookup: CDR1 SQVTM, CDR2 ANQGSEA. CDR3 DNA: TGCAGCGTCGCCCCGAACAATGAGCAGTTCTTC. It specifies CSVAPNNEQFF.

In this sample, this clonotype turned up a few times. The chain uses TRBV18 and TRBJ1-5, with a weak D call TRBD1 (5 bases). Trimming took off 1 base at V and 6 bases at J, with 7 bases between the two ends. The CDR3 has 13 amino acids. Germline V gives CDR1 KGHSH, CDR2 LQKENI. CDR3 residues: CASSPLGGQPQHF. In nucleotides, the CDR3 is TGTGCCAGCTCACCACTTGGGGGTCAGCCCCAGCATTTT.

This clonotype was observed many times. V gene TRBV12-3 or TRBV12-4 combines with J gene TRBJ2-3, with 7 bases lining up with TRBD2. The CDR3 totals 13 residues. The ends lost 10 bases at V and 2 bases at J; junction bases unmatched: 6. CDR3 protein: CAIRAGNTDTQYF. CDR3 nucleotides: TGTGCCATCAGAGCGGGGAACACAGATACGCAGTATTTT.

The genes are TRBV7-3 and TRBJ2-2, with a tentative D call TRBD1 (5 bases). V lost 3 bases and J lost 7, with 9 bases in between. Germline CDR1 reads SGHTA; CDR2 reads FQGTGA. The CDR3 has 13 amino acids. This chain's CDR3 is CASSLLQGGELFF. The CDR3 DNA is TGTGCCAGCAGCTTGCTTCAGGGCGGGGAGCTGTTTTTT. Full variable domain (rest looked up from reference TRBV7-3 and TRBJ2-2): GAGVSQTPSNKVTEKGKYVELRCDPISGHTALYWYRQSLGQGPEFLIYFQGTGAADDSGLPNDRFFAVRPEGSVSTLKIQRTERGDSAVYLCASSLLQGGELFFGEGSRLTVL.

The V and J genes are TRBV27 and TRBJ1-3, with 9 bases matching TRBD1. Trimming at V came to 5 bases and at J to 9 bases, leaving 8 bases not matched to a gene. Germline CDR1 and CDR2: MNHEY and SMNVEV (reference sequence). There are 14 residues in the CDR3. CDR3 DNA sequence: TGTGCCAGCAGTCTCACCGGGACAGGGACCACCATATATTTT. It encodes CASSLTGTGTTIYF.

The V and J genes are TRBV5-1 and TRBJ2-1; TRBD1 aligns across 7 bases. The CDR3 totals 16 residues. Losses at the gene ends were 0 bases for V and 4 bases for J; bases not matched to a gene: 7. CDR1 is SGHRS, CDR2 YFSETQ, per germline. The CDR3 sequence: CASSLAADRVYNEQFF. CDR3 coding DNA: TGCGCCAGCAGCTTGGCCGCCGACAGGGTTTACAATGAGCAGTTCTTC.

This clonotype turned up a few times. The V gene is TRBV5-1, the J gene TRBJ2-2; no firm D call. From germline, CDR1 is SGHRS and CDR2 YFSETQ. There are 17 residues in the CDR3. Trimming cost V 0 bases and J 6 bases, with 18 bases left between them. CDR3 protein: CASSLGVAGTVSGELFF. CDR3 nucleotides: TGCGCCAGCAGCTTGGGAGTGGCAGGAACGGTCTCCGGGGAGCTGTTTTTT.

This clonotype occurred many times. The chain has TRBV20-1 and TRBJ2-7; tentatively, D is TRBD2 (5 bases). The CDR3 is 11 residues long. Germline V gives CDR1 DFQATT, CDR2 SNEGSKA (reference sequence). The V gene lost 1 base and the J gene lost 4 bases, with 5 bases spanning the gap. The CDR3: CSARGTYEQYF. In DNA, the CDR3 is TGCAGTGCTAGAGGGACTTACGAGCAGTACTTC.

This clonotype turned up a few times. The chain joins TRBV20-1 to TRBJ2-6; weak D call: TRBD1 (5 bases). Per germline, CDR1 DFQATT and CDR2 SNEGSKA (reference sequence). V lost 4 bases and J 1 base, leaving 11 bases between the germline ends. The CDR3 extends over 15 amino acids. CDR3 coding DNA: TGCAGTGCTATTGACAGAGAATCTGGGGCCAACGTCCTGACTTTC. The encoded protein is CSAIDRESGANVLTF.

The rearrangement uses TRBV20-1 and TRBJ2-5; 8 bases are shared with TRBD2. CDR1 DFQATT and CDR2 SNEGSKA come from the germline V gene (reference sequence). This CDR3 is 13 amino acids long. Trimming at V came to 3 bases and at J to 4 bases, leaving 4 bases not matched to a gene. The CDR3 spells CSARSLAGETQYF. Written as DNA, the CDR3 is TGCAGTGCTAGGTCCCTAGCGGGAGAGACCCAGTACTTC.

This clonotype was counted many times. This chain joins TRBV10-3 and TRBJ2-7; D gene ambiguous. The V gene's germline CDR1 is ENHRY and CDR2 SYGVKD. CDR3 length: 12 amino acids. Trimming left V 5 bases short and J 1 base short, with 6 bases between. The CDR3 sequence: CAISSQSYEQYF. The CDR3 DNA follows: TGTGCCATCAGTAGTCAGTCCTACGAGCAGTACTTC.

This clonotype was observed at least ten times. The chain links TRBV7-9 to TRBJ2-1; either TRBD1 or TRBD2 may fit D (5 bases each). The V gene lost 1 base and the J gene lost 11 bases, with 12 bases spanning the gap. Germline values: CDR1 SEHNR, CDR2 FQNEAQ (reference sequence). The CDR3 totals 13 residues. The CDR3 is CASSLEGRPKQFF. Here the CDR3 DNA reads TGTGCCAGCAGCTTAGAGGGACGGCCAAAGCAGTTCTTC.

This clonotype was seen at least ten times. The V call is TRBV12-3 or TRBV12-4, the J call TRBJ1-5, with unresolved D. With 3 bases removed from V and 4 bases from J, the gap between germline ends came to 7 bases. There are 13 residues in the CDR3. The DNA for the CDR3 is TGTGCCAGCAGTTTGAGGGAGAATCAGCCCCAGCATTTT. It yields the protein CASSLRENQPQHF.

This clonotype was seen repeatedly, ten times or more. The chain recombines TRBV25-1 with TRBJ2-1; D remains ambiguous. The germline V and J ends were trimmed by 3 bases and 0 bases, with 9 bases remaining between them. Germline CDR1 is MGHDK and CDR2 is SYGVNS. This CDR3 region has 15 residues. CDR3 residues: CASSETASSYNEQFF. As DNA, the CDR3 is TGTGCCAGCAGTGAGACGGCAAGCTCCTACAATGAGCAGTTCTTC.

This clonotype was seen at least ten times. The chain links TRBV20-1 to TRBJ2-5; no definite D call. CDR3 length: 13 amino acids. Germline V gene data show CDR1 as DFQATT and CDR2 as SNEGSKA (reference sequence). V was shortened by 7 bases and J by 5 bases, with 17 bases between the two germline ends. The CDR3 here is CSGTTGAPETQYF. CDR3 nucleotide sequence: TGCAGTGGTACTACGGGTGCCCCGGAGACCCAGTACTTC.

The chain couples TRBV12-3 or TRBV12-4 to TRBJ1-1, with 8 bases that match TRBD1. V trimming: 6 bases; J trimming: 7 bases; junction bases outside the gene matches: 10. CDR3 length equals 14 residues. CDR3 bases: TGTGCCAGCAGCCGGCCGACAGGGGTGGGTGAAGCTTTCTTT. Translation: CASSRPTGVGEAFF.

V gene TRBV28 combines with J gene TRBJ2-3; 9 bases are a match to TRBD1. CDR3 size: 14 residues. CDR1 is MDHEN and CDR2 is SYDVKM in the germline V gene. The ends lost 10 bases at V and 2 bases at J; junction bases unmatched: 7. CDR3: CATYRDRATDTQYF. DNA of the CDR3: TGTGCCACCTACCGGGACAGGGCCACAGATACGCAGTATTTT. Together with reference TRBV28 and TRBJ2-3, the CDR3 gives the full variable domain: DVKVTQSSRYLVKRTGEKVFLECVQDMDHENMFWYRQDPGLGLRLIYFSYDVKMKEKGDIPEGYSVSREKKERFSLILESASTNQTSMYLCATYRDRATDTQYFGPGTRLTVL.

The CDR3 region has the DNA TGTGCCAGCAGCAAAACCCCCTACCTCCCGCCTAGCGGGAGGGCCGTCCGGGAGCTGTTTTTT. It encodes CASSKTPYLPPSGRAVRELFF. This chain connects TRBV21-1 to TRBJ2-2; no DNA check was done on the table's D call, TRBD2. TRBV21-1 is flagged as a pseudogene. The CDR3 is made up of 21 amino acids.

This rearrangement joins TRBV28 to TRBJ2-7; no firm D call. With 2 bases removed from V and 3 bases from J, the gap between germline ends came to 11 bases. Germline V CDR1 and CDR2: MDHEN, SYDVKM. The CDR3 contains 14 residues. The DNA for the CDR3 is TGTGCCAGCAGTTTAGGAATAAACCACTACGAGCAGTACTTC. This gives the protein CASSLGINHYEQYF.

This clonotype has ten or more counts. V and J are TRBV25-1 and TRBJ2-7; 9 positions match TRBD1. This CDR3 region has 13 residues. The germline V gene encodes CDR1 MGHDK and CDR2 SYGVNS. The V gene end was trimmed by 7 bases and the J gene end by 2 bases; junction bases not matched to a gene: 3. The CDR3 reads CASKGTGPYEQYF. CDR3 nucleotides: TGTGCCAGCAAGGGGACAGGGCCCTACGAGCAGTACTTC.